This T cell receptor beta chain originates from a study of OX40 agonist ivuxolimab in advanced cancers. Produced via immunoSEQ multiplex PCR; TCRdb's table is partial and in-frame only. Among over 60,000 clones, 85% were seen once, and the ten largest hold about 4%. Germline V gene sequence: CDR1 ENHRY, CDR2 SYGVKD. The trim removed 2 bases at V and 2 bases at J, leaving 6 bases unmatched. This CDR3 is 15 amino acids long. Study results and limitations: Normalized T-cell clonal expansion was also low in a subset of nonresponders.

In the case of this clone: Its antigen remains unidentified.

V usage is TRBV10-3 and J usage is TRBJ2-7; TRBD1 matches at 7 bases. The specimen comprised CD4+ or CD8+ T cells sorted from blood, sampled in a trial of the OX40 agonist ivuxolimab. The receptor was derived from an adult with an advanced solid tumor such as melanoma, head and neck, liver or kidney cancer. This chain's CDR3 is CAISEPGGGTYEQYF. Here the CDR3 DNA reads TGTGCCATCAGTGAGCCAGGGGGTGGGACCTACGAGCAGTACTTC.